These T cell receptor beta chains were read from a single sample in a study of blood T cell repertoires in COVID-19. Some clones are missing from TCRdb's copy, which holds only in-frame ones; the method was immunoSEQ multiplex PCR. The sample has hundreds of thousands of clones; 90% are singletons. Material: PBMCs or T cells enriched from blood (not recorded which). All receptors derive from a man aged 55 to 70 who had recovered from COVID-19. Each CDR3 is given with its conserved first and last residue. The D gene is left open where the match is weak. The size field is filled for only some rows; it gives once, few, many or a size class.

cdr3_length j_call d_call v_call clone_size cdr3_nt cdr3_aa
12 TRBJ1-2 - TRBV12-3/TRBV12-4 - TGTGCCAGCAGTGAGGGGGTCTATGGCTACACCTTC CASSEGVYGYTF
15 TRBJ2-1 - TRBV3-1/TRBV3-2 - TGTGCCAGCAGCCCCGAGACAGCTTTGTACAATGAGCAGTTCTTC CASSPETALYNEQFF
17 TRBJ2-1 TRBD2 TRBV7-9 - TGTGCCAGCAGCTGGGGACTAGCGGGAGGCTCCTACAATGAGCAGTTCTTC CASSWGLAGGSYNEQFF
14 TRBJ2-3 - TRBV29-1 once TGCAGCGTTGAACCGGGGAGTTTCACAGATACGCAGTATTTT CSVEPGSFTDTQYF
14 TRBJ1-1 - TRBV7-2 - TGTGCCAGCAGCTTTAGCCTCCAGAACACTGAAGCTTTCTTT CASSFSLQNTEAFF
17 TRBJ2-7 TRBD2 TRBV29-1 - TGCAGCGTTGAAGGGGACGGGGGGGTTCTCAGCTCCTACGAGCAGTACTTC CSVEGDGGVLSSYEQYF
13 TRBJ2-1 - TRBV11-3 - TGTGCCAGCGGACTCCAGGGGCTCAATGAGCAGTTCTTC CASGLQGLNEQFF
15 TRBJ1-2 - TRBV27 few TGTGCCAGCAGTCCTATATCCCCCGAGGGAAATGGCTACACCTTC CASSPISPEGNGYTF
12 TRBJ2-3 - TRBV3-1/TRBV3-2 - TGTGCCAGCAGCCAGCCACTCGATACGCAGTATTTT CASSQPLDTQYF
14 TRBJ1-2 TRBD1 TRBV5-4 - TGTGCCAGCAGCTTGGACAGGGGGCTACATGGCTACACCTTC CASSLDRGLHGYTF
12 TRBJ2-7 - TRBV28 - TGTGCCAGCAGTTTAGGGGCGGGGGAGCAGTACTTC CASSLGAGEQYF
14 TRBJ1-1 TRBD1 TRBV7-9 - TGTGCCAGCAGCTCCGGGACAGGGAGCGCTGAAGCTTTCTTT CASSSGTGSAEAFF
15 TRBJ2-1 TRBD2 TRBV7-3 - TGTGCCAGCAGCTTCGGGGGGGCTTCCTACAATGAGCAGTTCTTC CASSFGGASYNEQFF
12 TRBJ1-3 - TRBV28 - TGTGCCAGCAGTTTGTTTTCGGACACCATATATTTT CASSLFSDTIYF
13 TRBJ1-2 TRBD1 TRBV12-5 - TGTGCTAGTGAACCCGGGACAGGGGATGGCTACACCTTC CASEPGTGDGYTF
13 TRBJ2-7 TRBD1 TRBV30 - TGTGCCTGGGGAAACAGGGGAACCTACGAGCAGTACTTC CAWGNRGTYEQYF
11 TRBJ1-1 - TRBV29-1 - TGCAGCGTCATGGAGGCCACTGAAGCTTTCTTT CSVMEATEAFF
11 TRBJ2-7 - TRBV3-1/TRBV3-2 - TGTGCGTCCGGGTATACCTACGAGCAGTACTTC CASGYTYEQYF
13 TRBJ1-2 - TRBV7-2 - TGTGCCAGCAGCTCTCAGGTTAACTATGGCTACACCTTC CASSSQVNYGYTF
14 TRBJ2-7 - TRBV4-1 - TGCGCCAGCAGCCAAGACAGGGGACCCTACGAGCAGTACTTC CASSQDRGPYEQYF
15 TRBJ2-5 - TRBV7-9 - TGTGCCAGCAGCTTACTCGGGACACTTGGGGAGACCCAGTACTTC CASSLLGTLGETQYF
14 TRBJ2-4 TRBD2 TRBV7-2 few TGTGCCAGCAGCTCGACGGGACTAGCGAACATTCAGTACTTC CASSSTGLANIQYF
16 TRBJ1-6 TRBD1 TRBV4-3 - TGCGCCAGCAGCCAAGACGGAAGAGGGACAGTAGCACCCCTCCACTTT CASSQDGRGTVAPLHF
13 TRBJ2-7 TRBD1 TRBV7-3 - TGTGCCAGCAGCTTAAATCCAGGGGGCGAGCAGTACTTC CASSLNPGGEQYF
12 TRBJ2-7 - TRBV29-1 - TGCAGCGTTGAAGGCCAGGGATACGAGCAGTACTTC CSVEGQGYEQYF
15 TRBJ1-5 - TRBV18 - TGTGCCAGCTCGCGCGGGGGACATAGCAATCAGCCCCAGCATTTT CASSRGGHSNQPQHF
12 TRBJ1-1 - TRBV30 - TGTGCCTGGAAACAGGGGAACACTGAAGCTTTCTTT CAWKQGNTEAFF
14 TRBJ1-2 TRBD1 TRBV7-9 once TGTGCCAGCAGCTTAGCCGGCAGGGGGGATGGCTACACCTTC CASSLAGRGDGYTF
14 TRBJ2-2 TRBD1 TRBV27 - TGTGCCAGCAAAACACAGGGGAATACCGGGGAGCTGTTTTTT CASKTQGNTGELFF
13 TRBJ2-7 TRBD1 TRBV28 - TGTGCCAGCACCCCGGGACAGGGTTTAGAGCAGTACTTC CASTPGQGLEQYF
18 TRBJ2-1 TRBD1 TRBV13 - TGTGCCAGCAGCCAAGGGACAGGGATCTTTCAGTCCTACAATGAGCAGTTCTTC CASSQGTGIFQSYNEQFF
13 TRBJ2-1 TRBD2 TRBV30 - TGTGCCTGGGCTAGCGGGGGGCTCAATGAGCAGTTCTTC CAWASGGLNEQFF
15 TRBJ1-1 - TRBV1 - TGCACCAGCACGGGACAGTCTTTCTGGGACACTGAAGCTTTCTTT CTSTGQSFWDTEAFF
15 TRBJ2-7 TRBD2 TRBV5-1 - TGCGCCAGCAGCCTCGGGACTAGCGCTTCCTACGAGCAGTACTTC CASSLGTSASYEQYF
12 TRBJ1-2 - TRBV5-6 - TGTGCCAGCAGCCTTTCGGAGTATGGCTACACCTTC CASSLSEYGYTF
13 TRBJ2-3 - TRBV27 - TGTGCCAGCAGTCCGGGAGCAGAATATACGCAGTATTTT CASSPGAEYTQYF
13 TRBJ2-7 - TRBV6-2/TRBV6-3 - TGTGCCAGCAGTTACCGCAGCGATTACGAGCAGTACTTC CASSYRSDYEQYF
16 TRBJ2-7 - TRBV5-6 - TGTGCCAGCAGCCTACACCGGAGGGGCTATTCCTACGAGCAGTACTTC CASSLHRRGYSYEQYF
12 TRBJ1-6 - TRBV27 - TGTGCCAGCAGTTTTCGCAGTTCACCCCTCCACTTT CASSFRSSPLHF
14 TRBJ2-5 TRBD2 TRBV11-1 - TGTGCCAGCAAAGCGGGGAGAGTCCCAGGGACCCAGTACTTC CASKAGRVPGTQYF
14 TRBJ1-4 - TRBV5-5 - TGTGCCAGCAGCCCCGGGACTGCTAATGAAAAACTGTTTTTT CASSPGTANEKLFF
15 TRBJ1-1 - TRBV27 - TGTGCCAGCGGTCCTACAGGCCTCCAACGGGTGGCAGCTTTCTTT CASGPTGLQRVAAFF
15 TRBJ1-5 - TRBV15 - TGTGCCACCAGCAGAGGGAGGGGAGACAATCAGCCCCAGCATTTT CATSRGRGDNQPQHF
12 TRBJ2-7 - TRBV28 - TGTGCCAGCAGCTCTACCTTATCCGAGCAGTACTTC CASSSTLSEQYF
15 TRBJ1-6 TRBD1 TRBV30 - TGTGCCTGGAGTGGACAGGGGGGGTCGTATTCACCCCTCCACTTT CAWSGQGGSYSPLHF
13 TRBJ2-5 - TRBV19 - TGTGCCAGTAGTCCACCCCAGGGGGGGACCCAGTACTTC CASSPPQGGTQYF
15 TRBJ2-1 - TRBV9 - TGTGCCAGCAGCGTAGGCGCAGGGCCCTACAATGAGCAGTTCTTC CASSVGAGPYNEQFF
12 TRBJ1-1 - TRBV12-3/TRBV12-4 - TGTGCCAGCAGAAACAGGGCACCCGAAGCTTTCTTT CASRNRAPEAFF
12 TRBJ2-2 - TRBV7-3 - TGTGCCAGCAGCGCTGACATGGGGGAGCTGTTTTTT CASSADMGELFF
17 TRBJ2-1 TRBD2 TRBV4-3 - TGCGCCAGCAGCCAAGCGGGGATAAGCGGGGGATTGAATGAGCAGTTCTTC CASSQAGISGGLNEQFF
14 TRBJ2-5 TRBD1 TRBV4-1 - TGCGCCAGCAGCCACCGGACAGGTCAGGAGACCCAGTACTTC CASSHRTGQETQYF